This is a list of T cell receptor beta chains from one sample in a study of patients and donors after allogeneic stem cell transplantation. Using its own MiXCR run on the RT-PCR reads, TCRdb lists one record per CDR3 protein. The sample carries around 170,000 distinct CDR3 sequences, more than 20% recorded once. Material: blood, either unsorted or a sorted T cell fraction (not recorded which). The receptors originated from a human donor who was either an allogeneic HSCT recipient or a stem cell or donor lymphocyte infusion donor (not recorded which). It is not recorded whose cells these are; they may come from a transplant donor. CDR3s include the opening cysteine and the closing phenylalanine or tryptophan. Each record gives: J gene, clone size, V gene, D gene, CDR3 protein, CDR3 DNA. D genes are given only for firm matches. Size values are once, few and many counts, or a class for expanded clones, and some rows have none.

j_call: TRBJ1-6; clone_size: NA; v_call: TRBV30; d_call: NA; cdr3_aa: CAWRGDGFYNSPLHF; cdr3_nt: TGTGCCTGGAGGGGAGACGGATTCTATAATTCACCCCTCCACTTT
j_call: TRBJ1-1; clone_size: few; v_call: TRBV5-1; d_call: NA; cdr3_aa: CASHNTANTEAFF; cdr3_nt: TGCGCCAGCCACAACACGGCGAACACTGAAGCTTTCTTT
j_call: TRBJ2-1; clone_size: NA; v_call: TRBV4-1; d_call: NA; cdr3_aa: CASSQGTAGPYNEQFF; cdr3_nt: TGCGCCAGCAGCCAAGGCACGGCAGGGCCCTACAATGAGCAGTTCTTC
j_call: TRBJ1-1; clone_size: few; v_call: TRBV7-9; d_call: NA; cdr3_aa: CASRHSIFEAFF; cdr3_nt: TGTGCCAGCAGGCACAGTATTTTTGAAGCTTTCTTT
j_call: TRBJ2-7; clone_size: few; v_call: TRBV6-5; d_call: TRBD1; cdr3_aa: CASSYSRTGIYEQYF; cdr3_nt: TGTGCCAGCAGTTACTCGCGGACAGGGATCTACGAGCAGTACTTC
j_call: TRBJ2-2; clone_size: NA; v_call: TRBV5-1; d_call: NA; cdr3_aa: CASSLGQGGQELFF; cdr3_nt: TGCGCCAGCAGCTTGGGACAGGGAGGGCAGGAGCTGTTTTTT
j_call: TRBJ2-5; clone_size: NA; v_call: TRBV21-1; d_call: NA; cdr3_aa: CASTVPLAGAPETQYF; cdr3_nt: TGTGCCAGCACCGTCCCCCTAGCGGGAGCCCCAGAGACCCAGTACTTC
j_call: TRBJ1-1; clone_size: few; v_call: TRBV12-5; d_call: NA; cdr3_aa: CASGLARLDTEAFF; cdr3_nt: TGTGCTAGTGGTTTGGCCAGGTTGGACACTGAAGCTTTCTTT
j_call: TRBJ1-2; clone_size: NA; v_call: TRBV7-2; d_call: NA; cdr3_aa: CASSLWALNYGYTF; cdr3_nt: TGTGCCAGCAGCTTGTGGGCCCTTAACTATGGCTACACCTTC
j_call: TRBJ2-6; clone_size: NA; v_call: TRBV11-2; d_call: TRBD1; cdr3_aa: CASSLAGTGSGANVLTF; cdr3_nt: TGTGCCAGCAGCTTAGCGGGGACAGGTTCAGGGGCCAACGTCCTGACTTTC
j_call: TRBJ2-1; clone_size: few; v_call: TRBV7-2; d_call: NA; cdr3_aa: CASSLGPNSHNEQFF; cdr3_nt: TGTGCCAGCAGCTTAGGCCCGAACAGCCACAATGAGCAGTTCTTC
j_call: TRBJ2-7; clone_size: NA; v_call: TRBV27; d_call: TRBD2; cdr3_aa: CASPWGGTSTEQYF; cdr3_nt: TGTGCCAGCCCATGGGGGGGAACAAGCACCGAGCAGTACTTC
j_call: TRBJ1-1; clone_size: few; v_call: TRBV19; d_call: TRBD1; cdr3_aa: CASSDTWDSEAFF; cdr3_nt: TGTGCCAGTAGTGACACCTGGGACAGTGAAGCTTTCTTT
j_call: TRBJ2-3; clone_size: few; v_call: TRBV4-1; d_call: TRBD2; cdr3_aa: CASSRVGLAGGLSPDTQYF; cdr3_nt: TGCGCCAGCAGCCGCGTTGGACTAGCGGGGGGGCTCAGCCCAGATACGCAGTATTTT
j_call: TRBJ1-1; clone_size: few; v_call: TRBV29-1; d_call: NA; cdr3_aa: CSVEVRENTEAFF; cdr3_nt: TGCAGCGTTGAGGTACGGGAGAACACTGAAGCTTTCTTT
j_call: TRBJ2-3; clone_size: few; v_call: TRBV5-4; d_call: TRBD1; cdr3_aa: CASSSTTGESTDTQYF; cdr3_nt: TGTGCCAGCAGCTCTACGACAGGGGAGTCCACAGATACGCAGTATTTT
j_call: TRBJ2-7; clone_size: NA; v_call: TRBV6-5; d_call: NA; cdr3_aa: CASSQGVRYEQYF; cdr3_nt: TGTGCCAGCAGCCAGGGAGTTCGCTACGAGCAGTACTTC
j_call: TRBJ1-5; clone_size: many; v_call: TRBV9; d_call: NA; cdr3_aa: CASSASGLSNQPQHF; cdr3_nt: TGTGCCAGCAGCGCCAGCGGGCTTAGCAATCAGCCCCAGCATTTT
j_call: TRBJ2-7; clone_size: NA; v_call: TRBV4-1; d_call: NA; cdr3_aa: CASSQPLQGRNYEQYF; cdr3_nt: TGCGCCAGCAGCCAGCCCCTACAGGGACGGAACTACGAGCAGTACTTC
j_call: TRBJ2-5; clone_size: few; v_call: TRBV7-8; d_call: TRBD2; cdr3_aa: CASSAGTSGAFQETQYF; cdr3_nt: TGTGCCAGCAGCGCCGGGACTAGCGGGGCCTTCCAAGAGACCCAGTACTTC
j_call: TRBJ2-3; clone_size: NA; v_call: TRBV20-1; d_call: TRBD2; cdr3_aa: CSARDIRGRALDTQYF; cdr3_nt: TGCAGTGCTAGAGATATTCGCGGGAGGGCCTTAGATACGCAGTATTTT
j_call: TRBJ2-3; clone_size: few; v_call: TRBV7-2; d_call: TRBD2; cdr3_aa: CASSLGLGAGGAQYF; cdr3_nt: TGTGCCAGCAGCTTAGGCCTCGGGGCCGGGGGGGCGCAGTATTTT
j_call: TRBJ2-5; clone_size: few; v_call: TRBV24-1; d_call: NA; cdr3_aa: CATSDFQGKETQYF; cdr3_nt: TGTGCCACCAGTGATTTTCAGGGGAAGGAGACCCAGTACTTC
j_call: TRBJ1-6; clone_size: few; v_call: TRBV5-5; d_call: NA; cdr3_aa: CASSPGHLYSPLHF; cdr3_nt: TGTGCCAGCAGCCCTGGACACCTATATTCACCCCTCCACTTT
j_call: TRBJ2-5; clone_size: NA; v_call: TRBV28; d_call: TRBD1; cdr3_aa: CASTRTGTETQYF; cdr3_nt: TGTGCCAGCACCCGGACAGGGACGGAGACCCAGTACTTC
j_call: TRBJ2-1; clone_size: NA; v_call: TRBV20-1; d_call: TRBD2; cdr3_aa: CSVSSGGASGSYNEQFF; cdr3_nt: TGCAGTGTTTCTAGCGGGGGGGCGAGCGGCTCCTACAATGAGCAGTTCTTC
j_call: TRBJ2-7; clone_size: few; v_call: TRBV12-3/TRBV12-4; d_call: NA; cdr3_aa: CASSYGAVYEQYF; cdr3_nt: TGTGCCAGCTCCTACGGGGCGGTCTACGAGCAGTACTTC
j_call: TRBJ1-2; clone_size: few; v_call: TRBV6-5; d_call: TRBD1; cdr3_aa: CASSSSPRQGRGYTF; cdr3_nt: TGTGCCAGCAGTTCCTCCCCAAGACAGGGACGAGGCTACACCTTC
j_call: TRBJ1-2; clone_size: NA; v_call: TRBV19; d_call: TRBD1; cdr3_aa: CASSSGQEYGYPF; cdr3_nt: TGTGCCAGTAGTTCGGGACAGGAGTATGGCTACCCCTTC
j_call: TRBJ2-1; clone_size: NA; v_call: TRBV5-1; d_call: NA; cdr3_aa: CASSRTWLTDNEQFF; cdr3_nt: TGCGCCAGCAGCAGGACGTGGCTGACCGACAATGAGCAGTTCTTC
j_call: TRBJ2-1; clone_size: few; v_call: TRBV20-1; d_call: NA; cdr3_aa: CSAGFRAIGEQFF; cdr3_nt: TGCAGTGCTGGCTTCCGGGCGATAGGTGAGCAGTTCTTC
j_call: TRBJ2-2; clone_size: few; v_call: TRBV5-1; d_call: TRBD2; cdr3_aa: CASSSGLAGELFF; cdr3_nt: TGCGCCAGCAGCTCCGGACTAGCCGGGGAGCTGTTTTTT
j_call: TRBJ1-1; clone_size: many; v_call: TRBV6-6; d_call: TRBD1; cdr3_aa: CASSYKGANTEAFF; cdr3_nt: TGTGCCAGCAGTTACAAGGGGGCGAACACTGAAGCTTTCTTT
j_call: TRBJ1-3; clone_size: NA; v_call: TRBV4-1; d_call: NA; cdr3_aa: CASSQERATGNTIYF; cdr3_nt: TGCGCCAGCAGCCAAGAGAGGGCCACTGGAAACACCATATATTTT
j_call: TRBJ2-5; clone_size: NA; v_call: TRBV5-1; d_call: NA; cdr3_aa: CASSPRDRGQETQYF; cdr3_nt: TGCGCCAGCAGCCCCCGGGACCGAGGGCAAGAGACCCAGTACTTC
j_call: TRBJ2-1; clone_size: NA; v_call: TRBV20-1; d_call: TRBD2; cdr3_aa: CSASGRPPDNNNEQFF; cdr3_nt: TGCAGTGCTAGCGGGAGGCCCCCCGACAACAACAATGAGCAGTTCTTC
j_call: TRBJ1-4; clone_size: few; v_call: TRBV5-5; d_call: TRBD1; cdr3_aa: CASSLDRGHLSTNEKLFF; cdr3_nt: TGTGCCAGCAGCTTAGACAGGGGGCATCTGTCAACTAATGAAAAACTGTTTTTT
j_call: TRBJ2-4; clone_size: NA; v_call: TRBV13; d_call: NA; cdr3_aa: CASSLGQQNIQYF; cdr3_nt: TGTGCCAGCAGCTTGGGTCAGCAAAACATTCAGTACTTC
j_call: TRBJ1-1; clone_size: few; v_call: TRBV6-5; d_call: NA; cdr3_aa: CASSYGGGGSYTEAFF; cdr3_nt: TGTGCCAGCAGTTACGGGGGGGGAGGAAGTTACACTGAAGCTTTCTTT
j_call: TRBJ2-5; clone_size: NA; v_call: TRBV6-5; d_call: TRBD1; cdr3_aa: CASRSGTGAIETQYF; cdr3_nt: TGTGCCAGCAGGAGCGGAACAGGGGCGATAGAGACCCAGTACTTC
j_call: TRBJ2-6; clone_size: NA; v_call: TRBV12-3/TRBV12-4; d_call: NA; cdr3_aa: CASSFSPGTNNVLTF; cdr3_nt: TGTGCCAGCAGTTTTAGTCCGGGGACCAATAACGTCCTGACTTTC
j_call: TRBJ1-1; clone_size: few; v_call: TRBV12-3/TRBV12-4; d_call: TRBD1; cdr3_aa: CASSPDRGRVNTEAFF; cdr3_nt: TGTGCCAGCAGCCCTGACAGGGGGCGCGTGAACACTGAAGCTTTCTTT
j_call: TRBJ1-1; clone_size: NA; v_call: TRBV18; d_call: NA; cdr3_aa: CASSRKSGGPMNTEAFF; cdr3_nt: TGTGCCAGCTCCCGGAAATCCGGGGGGCCCATGAACACTGAAGCTTTCTTT
j_call: TRBJ1-1; clone_size: NA; v_call: TRBV5-1; d_call: NA; cdr3_aa: CASSLWGNGDTEAFF; cdr3_nt: TGCGCCAGCAGCTTGTGGGGGAATGGGGACACTGAAGCTTTCTTT
j_call: TRBJ2-7; clone_size: NA; v_call: TRBV20-1; d_call: NA; cdr3_aa: CSARAGTSYEQYF; cdr3_nt: TGCAGTGCTAGGGCAGGTACCTCCTACGAGCAGTACTTC
j_call: TRBJ2-3; clone_size: few; v_call: TRBV5-1; d_call: NA; cdr3_aa: CASSFYREWKDTQYF; cdr3_nt: TGCGCCAGCAGCTTCTACAGGGAATGGAAAGATACGCAGTATTTT
j_call: TRBJ2-7; clone_size: NA; v_call: TRBV29-1; d_call: NA; cdr3_aa: CSVARAMGYEQYF; cdr3_nt: TGCAGCGTTGCCCGGGCCATGGGGTACGAGCAGTACTTC
j_call: TRBJ2-3; clone_size: NA; v_call: TRBV5-1; d_call: NA; cdr3_aa: CASSPQRGTDTQYF; cdr3_nt: TGCGCCAGCAGCCCTCAGCGGGGCACAGATACGCAGTATTTT
j_call: TRBJ2-5; clone_size: NA; v_call: TRBV6-5; d_call: TRBD2; cdr3_aa: CASSYTSGGKETQYF; cdr3_nt: TGTGCCAGCAGTTATACTAGCGGGGGGAAGGAGACCCAGTACTTC
j_call: TRBJ2-7; clone_size: once; v_call: TRBV20-1; d_call: NA; cdr3_aa: CSARNQDYEQYF; cdr3_nt: TGCAGTGCTAGGAATCAGGATTACGAGCAGTACTTC
j_call: TRBJ2-3; clone_size: NA; v_call: TRBV9; d_call: NA; cdr3_aa: CASSDPGPGHESTDTQYF; cdr3_nt: TGTGCCAGCAGCGATCCAGGGCCGGGGCATGAGAGCACAGATACGCAGTATTTT
j_call: TRBJ2-1; clone_size: few; v_call: TRBV4-2; d_call: NA; cdr3_aa: CASSQDWGRENEQFF; cdr3_nt: TGTGCCAGCAGCCAAGATTGGGGCAGGGAGAATGAGCAGTTCTTC
j_call: TRBJ2-7; clone_size: few; v_call: TRBV20-1; d_call: NA; cdr3_aa: CSARYLVDEQYF; cdr3_nt: TGCAGTGCTAGGTACCTAGTGGACGAGCAGTACTTC
j_call: TRBJ1-6; clone_size: NA; v_call: TRBV9; d_call: TRBD1; cdr3_aa: CASSVGQGHNSPLHF; cdr3_nt: TGTGCCAGCAGCGTAGGACAGGGTCATAATTCACCCCTCCACTTT
j_call: TRBJ2-7; clone_size: once; v_call: TRBV12-3/TRBV12-4; d_call: NA; cdr3_aa: CASSPTGIGQYF; cdr3_nt: TGTGCCAGCAGCCCCACAGGGATAGGGCAGTACTTC